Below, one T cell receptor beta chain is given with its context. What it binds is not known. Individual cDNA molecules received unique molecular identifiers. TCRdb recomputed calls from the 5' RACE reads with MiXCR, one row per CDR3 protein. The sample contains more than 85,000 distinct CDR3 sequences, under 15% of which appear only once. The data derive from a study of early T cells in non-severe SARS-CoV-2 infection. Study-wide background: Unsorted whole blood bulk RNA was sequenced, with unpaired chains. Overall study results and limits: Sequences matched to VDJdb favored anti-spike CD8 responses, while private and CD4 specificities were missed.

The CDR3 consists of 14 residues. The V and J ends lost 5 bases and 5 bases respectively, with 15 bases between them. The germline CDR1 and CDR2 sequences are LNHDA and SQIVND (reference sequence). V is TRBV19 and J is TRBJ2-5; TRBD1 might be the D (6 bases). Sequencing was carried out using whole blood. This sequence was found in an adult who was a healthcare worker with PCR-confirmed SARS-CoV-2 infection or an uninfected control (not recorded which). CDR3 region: CASSVQGSSETQYF. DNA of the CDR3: TGTGCCAGTAGTGTCCAGGGGAGTTCGGAGACCCAGTACTTC.